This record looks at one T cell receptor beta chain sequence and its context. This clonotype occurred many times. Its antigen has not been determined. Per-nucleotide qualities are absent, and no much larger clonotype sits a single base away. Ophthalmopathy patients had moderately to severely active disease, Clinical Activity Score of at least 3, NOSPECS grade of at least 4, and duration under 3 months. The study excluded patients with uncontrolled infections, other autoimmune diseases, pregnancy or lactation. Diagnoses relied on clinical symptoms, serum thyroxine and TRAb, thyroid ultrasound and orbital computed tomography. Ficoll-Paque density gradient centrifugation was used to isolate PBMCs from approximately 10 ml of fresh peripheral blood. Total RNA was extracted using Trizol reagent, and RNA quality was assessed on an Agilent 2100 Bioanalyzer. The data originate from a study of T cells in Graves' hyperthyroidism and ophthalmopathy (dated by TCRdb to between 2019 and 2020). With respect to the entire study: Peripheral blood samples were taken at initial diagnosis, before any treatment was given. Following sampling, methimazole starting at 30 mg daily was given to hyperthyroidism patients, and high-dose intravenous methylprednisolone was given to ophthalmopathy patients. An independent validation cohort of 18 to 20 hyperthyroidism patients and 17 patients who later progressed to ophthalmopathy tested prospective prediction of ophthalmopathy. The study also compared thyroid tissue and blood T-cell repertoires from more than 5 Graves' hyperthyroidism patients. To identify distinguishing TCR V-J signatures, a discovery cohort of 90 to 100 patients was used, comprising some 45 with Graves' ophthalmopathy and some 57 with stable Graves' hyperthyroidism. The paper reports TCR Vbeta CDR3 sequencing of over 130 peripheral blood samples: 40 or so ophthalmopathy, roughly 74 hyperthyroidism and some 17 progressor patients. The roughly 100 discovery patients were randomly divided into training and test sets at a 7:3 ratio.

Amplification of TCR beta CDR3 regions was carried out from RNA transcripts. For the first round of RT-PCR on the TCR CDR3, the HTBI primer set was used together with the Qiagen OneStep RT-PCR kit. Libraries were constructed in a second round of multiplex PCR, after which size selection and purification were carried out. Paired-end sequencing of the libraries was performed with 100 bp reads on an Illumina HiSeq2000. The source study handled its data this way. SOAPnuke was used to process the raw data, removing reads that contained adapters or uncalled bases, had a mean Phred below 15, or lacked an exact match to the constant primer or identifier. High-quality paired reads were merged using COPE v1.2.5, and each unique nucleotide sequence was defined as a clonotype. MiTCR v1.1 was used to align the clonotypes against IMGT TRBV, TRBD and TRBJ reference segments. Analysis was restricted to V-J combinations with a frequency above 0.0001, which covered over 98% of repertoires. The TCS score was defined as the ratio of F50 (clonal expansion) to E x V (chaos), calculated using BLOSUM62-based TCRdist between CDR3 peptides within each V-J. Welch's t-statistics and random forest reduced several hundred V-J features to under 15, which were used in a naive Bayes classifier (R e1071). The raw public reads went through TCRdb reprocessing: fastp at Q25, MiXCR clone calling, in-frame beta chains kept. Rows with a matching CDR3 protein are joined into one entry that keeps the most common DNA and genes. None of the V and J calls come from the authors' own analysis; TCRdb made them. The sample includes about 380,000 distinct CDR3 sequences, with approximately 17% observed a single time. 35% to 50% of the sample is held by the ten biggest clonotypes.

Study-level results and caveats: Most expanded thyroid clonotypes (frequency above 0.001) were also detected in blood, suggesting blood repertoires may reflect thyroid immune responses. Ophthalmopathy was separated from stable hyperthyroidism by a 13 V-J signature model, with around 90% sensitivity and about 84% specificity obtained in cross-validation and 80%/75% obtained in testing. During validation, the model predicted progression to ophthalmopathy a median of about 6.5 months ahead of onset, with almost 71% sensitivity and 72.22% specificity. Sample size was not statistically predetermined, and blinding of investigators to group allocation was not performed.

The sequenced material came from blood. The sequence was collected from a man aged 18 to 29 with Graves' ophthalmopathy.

At the DNA level, the sequence is TGTGCCAGCAGTCCGACAGGGCGGACTTCACCCCTCCACTTT. It translates to CASSPTGRTSPLHF. The chain was built from TRBV2 and TRBJ1-6, and TRBD1 aligns with 7 junction nucleotides. The junction shows trimming of 5 bases on V and 9 bases on J, and the gene matches do not reach 7 bases of it. From the cysteine through the phenylalanine, the CDR3 covers 14 amino acids. The DNA shown is the 42-base CDR3, in frame from base 1. From a lookup of the germline V gene, CDR1 and CDR2 are SNHLY and FYNNEI.